This T cell receptor beta chain was found in a study of T cells in Graves' hyperthyroidism and ophthalmopathy (dated by TCRdb to 2018 to 2020). Describing the broader study: Peripheral blood was sampled at the time of initial diagnosis, prior to any treatment. To identify TCR V-J signatures that set the groups apart, the researchers used a discovery cohort of about a hundred patients, made up of roughly 45 with Graves' ophthalmopathy and some 60 with stable Graves' hyperthyroidism. Prospective prediction of ophthalmopathy was tested in an independent validation cohort of 18 to 20 hyperthyroidism patients and around 16 patients who later progressed to ophthalmopathy. The 75 to 100 discovery patients were divided at random into training and test sets in a 7:3 ratio. The study also compared thyroid tissue and blood T-cell repertoires from more than five Graves' hyperthyroidism patients. Once sampling was done, hyperthyroidism patients were given methimazole at a starting dose of 30 mg daily, whereas ophthalmopathy patients were given high-dose intravenous methylprednisolone. The paper describes TCR Vbeta CDR3 sequencing of 140 or so peripheral blood samples, made up of 40 to 45 ophthalmopathy patients, roughly 75 hyperthyroidism patients and 17 progressor patients. The full study reports these points: Ophthalmopathy was separated from stable hyperthyroidism by a 13 V-J signature model, with 87.88% sensitivity and about 81% specificity obtained in cross-validation and 80%/75% obtained in testing. In validation, progression to ophthalmopathy was predicted by the model with roughly 71% sensitivity and around 75% specificity, a median of around 5.9 months before onset. No statistical method was used to set the sample size in advance, and investigators knew the group allocation. Blood samples also contained most of the expanded thyroid clonotypes (frequency above 0.001), which suggests that blood repertoires may reflect thyroid immune responses.

Ophthalmopathy patients had moderately to severely active disease, with a Clinical Activity Score of 3 or more, a NOSPECS grade of 4 or more, and a disease duration of less than 3 months. Patients with uncontrolled infections, other autoimmune diseases, pregnancy or lactation were excluded. Diagnoses relied on clinical symptoms, serum thyroxine and TRAb, thyroid ultrasound and orbital computed tomography. PBMCs were separated from roughly 9.6 ml of fresh peripheral blood using Ficoll-Paque density gradient centrifugation. Total RNA was extracted using Trizol reagent, and RNA quality was assessed on an Agilent 2100 Bioanalyzer. The TCR beta CDR3 regions were amplified from RNA transcripts. A first-round RT-PCR of the TCR CDR3 used the HTBI primer set with the Qiagen OneStep RT-PCR kit. A second multiplex PCR round built the libraries, followed by size selection and purification. Libraries were sequenced paired-end with 100 bp reads on an Illumina HiSeq2000. In the paper's pipeline: SOAPnuke was used to process the raw data, removing reads that contained adapters or uncalled bases, had a mean Phred below 15, or lacked an exact match to the constant primer or identifier. High-quality paired reads were merged with COPE v1.2.5, and unique nucleotide sequences were defined as clonotypes. MiTCR v1.1 was used to align the clonotypes against IMGT TRBV, TRBD and TRBJ reference segments. The analysis was restricted to V-J combinations with a frequency above 0.0001, which together covered around 99% of the repertoires. A TCS score was defined as the ratio of F50 (clonal expansion) to E x V (chaos), with BLOSUM62-based TCRdist applied between CDR3 peptides within each V-J. Welch's t-statistics and random forest reduced around 550 V-J features to 10 to 15, which were used in a naive Bayes classifier (R e1071). TCRdb reprocessing: public reads trimmed at Q25 with fastp, clones called with MiXCR, in-frame beta chains kept. Rows are combined by CDR3 protein, so each entry shows the most common genes and DNA. These V and J calls originate from TCRdb's pipeline instead of the authors' own analysis. This sample is represented by 400,000 to 450,000 distinct CDR3 sequences; about 15% of them were singletons. The ten largest make up 13% of the sample.

The table lists this clonotype with many counts. Its antigen is not yet known. One base away there is no much larger clone; base qualities are not given. The sample comprised blood. This clonotype was sampled from a man younger than 30 with Graves' ophthalmopathy.

The DNA sequence is TGTGCCAGCAGTTACACCCGCACGGGAGAGCAGTACTTC. Translation gives CASSYTRTGEQYF. The chain uses TRBV6-6 and TRBJ2-7, and possibly TRBD2, on 5 matching bases. In the germline V gene (reference sequence), CDR1 corresponds to MNHNY and CDR2 to SVGAGI. The CDR3 holds 13 amino acids from the cysteine to the phenylalanine. The read is trimmed to its CDR3 DNA, 39 bases read in frame from base 1. V and J lose 2 bases and 7 bases, and a span of 12 bases separates them.